One sample yielded the 26 T cell receptor beta chains listed below, sequenced in a study of Siglec-9 on CD8 T cells in melanoma. Some clones are missing from TCRdb's copy, which holds only in-frame ones; the method was immunoSEQ multiplex PCR. The sample contains about 33,000 clones, 80% to 85% of which appear only once. The sample was Siglec-9- CD8+ T cells sorted from blood. Every receptor here comes from a human donor in good health.

The V and J genes are TRBV5-1 and TRBJ2-1; D is unresolved. Trimming pared 4 bases from V and 0 bases from J, leaving 11 bases between. The CDR3 length is 15 residues. Germline CDR1 and CDR2: SGHRS and YFSETQ. This chain's CDR3 is CASSARWYSYNEQFF. CDR3 sequence (DNA): TGCGCCAGCAGCGCGCGGTGGTACTCCTACAATGAGCAGTTCTTC.

The chain links TRBV28 to TRBJ2-1, with TRBD2 identical over 8 bases. The CDR3 is made up of 17 amino acids. Germline CDR1 and CDR2: MDHEN and SYDVKM. The junction had 10 bases not matched to a gene; V was cut back by 5 bases and J by 1 base. This CDR3 is CASSPRLALPSYNEQFF. The CDR3, as DNA: TGTGCCAGCAGTCCGAGACTAGCGCTACCATCCTACAATGAGCAGTTCTTC.

The genes are TRBV7-9 and TRBJ1-4; D uncertain. The CDR3 contains 14 residues. Trimming took 6 bases from V and 3 from J, leaving 11 bases between them. Germline CDR1 is SEHNR and CDR2 is FQNEAQ (reference sequence). Here the CDR3 reads CASSSEVANEKLFF. The CDR3 DNA follows: TGTGCCAGCAGTTCTGAAGTAGCTAATGAAAAACTGTTTTTT.

This chain joins TRBV6-5 and TRBJ2-7; maybe TRBD1 (6 bases). Germline values: CDR1 MNHEY, CDR2 SVGAGI. Trimming took 0 bases from V and 0 from J, leaving 12 bases between them. The length of the CDR3 is 16 residues. The CDR3 DNA reads TGTGCCAGCAGTTACTCTCCAGAGGGGGACTCCTACGAGCAGTACTTC. Translation gives CASSYSPEGDSYEQYF.

The J gene is TRBJ2-4, the V gene TRBV6-1; D remains ambiguous. V lost 8 bases to trimming and J lost 8 bases, with 10 bases between them. Looked up from germline, CDR1 is MNHNS and CDR2 is SASEGT. The CDR3 is 11 amino acids. CDR3 in amino acids: CASWVGDIQYF. The CDR3 DNA reads TGTGCCAGCTGGGTGGGTGACATTCAGTACTTC.

The chain has TRBV5-5 and TRBJ2-1; D unclear. V was clipped by 3 bases and J by 3 bases, with 10 bases between them. CDR3 length: 14 residues. The germline CDR1 and CDR2 sequences are SGHKS and YYEKEE (reference sequence). The CDR3 region has the DNA TGTGCCAGCAGCTGGACGTCGGGCTACAATGAGCAGTTCTTC. This codes for CASSWTSGYNEQFF.

V and J are TRBV5-4 and TRBJ2-7; TRBD1 matches at 7 bases. The CDR3 spans 12 residues. The germline CDR1 and CDR2 sequences are SGHNT and YYREEE (reference sequence). After removal of 6 bases from V and 8 bases from J, the junction contained 8 bases not matched to a gene. This CDR3 reads CASTQETGQQYF. The CDR3 DNA reads as TGTGCCAGCACCCAAGAGACAGGGCAGCAGTACTTC.

In its sample, this clone was seen once. The chain recombines TRBV9 with TRBJ2-7; TRBD2 matches 9 bases. This CDR3 comprises 15 residues. Germline V CDR1 and CDR2: SGDLS, YYNGEE. J gave up 1 base and V 2 bases, and 4 bases lay outside the gene matches. The CDR3 nucleotides are TGTGCCAGCAGCGTGTCTAGCGGGGCGTCCTACGAGCAGTACTTC. Amino acid sequence: CASSVSSGASYEQYF.

V gene TRBV11-3 combines with J gene TRBJ2-5, with 9 bases fitting TRBD1. Germline V gives CDR1 SGHNT, CDR2 YENEEA. Trimming removed 1 base from V and 2 bases from J; junction bases left unmatched: 2. The CDR3 contains 15 residues. CDR3 nucleotides: TGTGCCAGCAGCTTAGCAGACAGGGGGCAAGAGACCCAGTACTTC. Translating it yields CASSLADRGQETQYF.

The chain couples TRBV5-1 to TRBJ2-1; maybe TRBD2 (6 bases). Trimming stripped 1 base from V and 3 bases from J, with 20 bases between. This CDR3 is built from 18 residues. Germline CDR1 is SGHRS and CDR2 is YFSETQ. Written as DNA, the CDR3 is TGCGCCAGCAGCTTGTTCTCGGCGCAATCCGGGGGCTACAATGAGCAGTTCTTC. Its protein is CASSLFSAQSGGYNEQFF.

The chain is built from TRBV19 and TRBJ2-1; 11 bases align to TRBD2. V trimming: 5 bases; J trimming: 4 bases; junction bases outside the gene matches: 7. Germline lookup yields CDR1 LNHDA and CDR2 SQIVND (reference sequence). This CDR3 region has 16 residues. The CDR3: CASSVTSGVFYNEQFF. The CDR3 nucleotides read TGTGCCAGTAGTGTGACTAGCGGGGTGTTTTACAATGAGCAGTTCTTC. The complete variable domain, with remaining parts taken from reference TRBV19 and TRBJ2-1, reads DGGITQSPKYLFRKEGQNVTLSCEQNLNHDAMYWYRQDPGQGLRLIYYSQIVNDFQKGDIAEGYSVSREKKESFPLTVTSAQKNPTAFYLCASSVTSGVFYNEQFFGPGTRLTVL.

V is TRBV7-6 and J is TRBJ2-7; TRBD2 aligns across 7 bases. J gave up 7 bases and V 5 bases, and 17 bases lay outside the gene matches. This CDR3 is built from 16 residues. CDR1 SGHVS and CDR2 FNYEAQ come from the germline V gene. The CDR3 region has the DNA TGTGCCAGCAGCCCAGAGCAAGCGGGGTCAGGACCGGAGCAGTACTTC. Amino acid sequence: CASSPEQAGSGPEQYF.

The chain recombines TRBV4-1 with TRBJ2-7; D ambiguous. V dropped 0 bases and J dropped 6 bases, with 9 bases sitting between them. CDR3 length: 13 residues. Germline values: CDR1 MGHRA, CDR2 YSYEKL. CDR3 DNA sequence: TGCGCCAGCAGCCAAGAGCCGTCCGGCGAGCAGTACTTC. This encodes CASSQEPSGEQYF.

The CDR3 reads CASSTLGSYNSPLHF. CDR3 nucleotides: TGTGCCAGCAGTACCCTGGGCTCCTATAATTCACCCCTCCACTTT. This chain connects TRBV6-5 to TRBJ1-6; D remains unclear. The CDR3 totals 15 residues. V lost 5 bases, J lost 0 bases, and 8 bases lay in between. Per the germline V gene, CDR1 is MNHEY and CDR2 is SVGAGI.

The chain is built from TRBV5-6 and TRBJ1-3; D is ambiguous. This CDR3 is built from 15 residues. Deletions cut 3 bases from V and 0 bases from J, with 10 bases between. The germline V gene has CDR1 SGHDT and CDR2 YYEEEE. CDR3: CASSSISSSGNTIYF. The CDR3 nucleotides are TGTGCCAGCAGCTCCATCTCCTCCTCTGGAAACACCATATATTTT.

The V call is TRBV27, the J call TRBJ1-2; possibly TRBD1 for D (5 bases). The V and J ends lost 3 bases and 2 bases respectively, with 10 bases between them. Germline V gene sequence: CDR1 MNHEY, CDR2 SMNVEV (reference sequence). This CDR3 region has 14 residues. CDR3 sequence reads: CASSLGGRNYGYTF. The CDR3 DNA reads TGTGCCAGCAGTTTGGGGGGTAGGAACTATGGCTACACCTTC.

J is TRBJ2-1 and V is TRBV6-4, with TRBD1 matching 11 bases. Looked up from germline, CDR1 is MRHNA and CDR2 is SNTAGT. This CDR3 has 14 residues. V trimming: 2 bases; J trimming: 6 bases; junction bases outside the gene matches: 0. In nucleotides, the CDR3 is TGTGCCAGCAGTGACGGGACAGGGGGCAATGAGCAGTTCTTC. Amino acids: CASSDGTGGNEQFF.

The rearrangement links TRBV4-1 to TRBJ2-2; TRBD1 might be the D (6 bases). The CDR3 consists of 16 residues. V shed 0 bases and J shed 4 bases, with 12 bases lying between them. Germline V gene sequence: CDR1 MGHRA, CDR2 YSYEKL. Here the CDR3 reads CASSQETGIITGELFF. In DNA form, the CDR3 reads TGCGCCAGCAGCCAAGAGACAGGAATTATCACCGGGGAGCTGTTTTTT.

The CDR3 is CASSLGGGLGYEQYF. The DNA of the CDR3 is TGCGCCAGCAGCTTGGGTGGGGGCCTCGGTTACGAGCAGTACTTC. The V and J genes are TRBV5-1 and TRBJ2-7; D possibly corresponds to TRBD1 (6 bases). This CDR3 has 15 residues. CDR1 and CDR2 from the germline V gene are SGHRS and YFSETQ. V was clipped by 0 bases and J by 4 bases, with 14 bases between them.

The chain joins TRBV7-9 to TRBJ2-7; 7 nucleotides agree with TRBD2. CDR1 and CDR2 from the germline V gene are SEHNR and FQNEAQ (reference sequence). V dropped 5 bases and J dropped 2; count of bases not matched to a gene: 12. The CDR3 contains 16 residues. CDR3 in DNA: TGTGCCAGCAGCCACTCCTCCGGGGGGAGGCCCTACGAGCAGTACTTC. Translation gives CASSHSSGGRPYEQYF. Variable domain in full (rest from reference TRBV7-9 and TRBJ2-7): DTGVSQNPRHKITKRGQNVTFRCDPISEHNRLYWYRQTLGQGPEFLTYFQNEAQLEKSRLLSDRFSAERPKGSFSTLEIQRTEQGDSAMYLCASSHSSGGRPYEQYFGPGTRLTVT.

The chain recombines TRBV19 with TRBJ1-1; D is unresolved. The CDR3 runs 12 residues. V lost 8 bases and J 1 base, leaving 8 bases between the germline ends. Germline-derived CDR1 and CDR2 are LNHDA and SQIVND (reference sequence). Here the CDR3 reads CASRAWNTEAFF. The CDR3 DNA reads as TGTGCCAGTCGGGCGTGGAACACTGAAGCTTTCTTT. Drawing the rest from reference TRBV19 and TRBJ1-1, the complete variable domain is DGGITQSPKYLFRKEGQNVTLSCEQNLNHDAMYWYRQDPGQGLRLIYYSQIVNDFQKGDIAEGYSVSREKKESFPLTVTSAQKNPTAFYLCASRAWNTEAFFGQGTRLTVV.

This clone was counted once. The V and J genes are TRBV27 and TRBJ2-1; possibly TRBD2 for D (6 bases). The CDR3 runs to 14 residues. V dropped 5 bases and J dropped 9 bases, with 17 bases sitting between them. CDR1 and CDR2 from the germline V gene are MNHEY and SMNVEV (reference sequence). CDR3 sequence reads: CASSTGLELGEQFF. For the CDR3, the DNA is TGTGCCAGCAGTACGGGACTCGAACTCGGTGAGCAGTTCTTC.

The chain employs TRBV6-6 and TRBJ1-5, with D perhaps TRBD1 (5 bases). Germline V gene lookup returns CDR1 MNHNY and CDR2 SVGAGI (reference sequence). V dropped 2 bases and J dropped 0 bases, with 11 bases sitting between them. The CDR3 totals 16 residues. The CDR3 nucleotides are TGTGCCAGCAGTTACGGGGCGGACTATAGCAATCAGCCCCAGCATTTT. Protein sequence: CASSYGADYSNQPQHF.

The CDR3 sequence is CASSEDRVRETQYF. The CDR3 DNA is TGTGCCAGCAGCGAGGACAGGGTGAGAGAGACCCAGTACTTC. The rearrangement uses TRBV5-4 and TRBJ2-5; 8 bases fit TRBD1. The CDR3 is 14 residues long. With 4 bases clipped from V and 4 bases from J, the junction kept 6 bases outside the gene matches. Looked up from germline, CDR1 is SGHNT and CDR2 is YYREEE (reference sequence).

The V call is TRBV2, the J call TRBJ2-3; 8 nucleotides line up with TRBD1. This CDR3 spans 15 amino acids. CDR1 SNHLY and CDR2 FYNNEI come from the germline V gene. Trimming cost V 3 bases and J 0 bases; bases outside gene matches: 2. The CDR3 spells CASSDHRGSTDTQYF. CDR3 coding DNA: TGTGCCAGCAGTGATCACAGGGGGAGCACAGATACGCAGTATTTT.

The chain has TRBV4-1 and TRBJ2-7, with D maybe TRBD2 (5 bases). Germline CDR1 MGHRA, CDR2 YSYEKL. The CDR3 loop spans 15 amino acids. V was trimmed by 0 bases and J by 2 bases, leaving 11 bases between them. For the CDR3, the DNA is TGCGCCAGCAGCCAAGAGGGCCGGGGAACCTACGAGCAGTACTTC. It codes for CASSQEGRGTYEQYF.